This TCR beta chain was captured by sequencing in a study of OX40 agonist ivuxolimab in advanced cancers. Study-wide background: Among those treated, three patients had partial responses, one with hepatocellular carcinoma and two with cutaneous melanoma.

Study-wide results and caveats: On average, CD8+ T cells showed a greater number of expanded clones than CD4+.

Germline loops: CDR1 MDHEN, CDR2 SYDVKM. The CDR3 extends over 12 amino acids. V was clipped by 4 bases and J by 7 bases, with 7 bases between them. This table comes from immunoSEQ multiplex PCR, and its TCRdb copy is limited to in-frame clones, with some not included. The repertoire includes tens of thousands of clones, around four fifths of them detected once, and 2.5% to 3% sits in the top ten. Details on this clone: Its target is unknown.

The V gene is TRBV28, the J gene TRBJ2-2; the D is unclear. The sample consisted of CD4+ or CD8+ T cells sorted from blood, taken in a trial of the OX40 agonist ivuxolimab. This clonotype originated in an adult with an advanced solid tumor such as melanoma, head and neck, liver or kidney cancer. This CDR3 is CASSSYGGELFF. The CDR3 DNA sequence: TGTGCCAGCAGTTCTTACGGCGGGGAGCTGTTTTTT.